The rows below give T cell receptor beta chains drawn from one sample of a study of blood T cell repertoires in COVID-19. Generated by immunoSEQ multiplex PCR, the TCRdb table keeps only in-frame clones and is missing some. The profile shows around 200,000 clones, roughly 80% of them singletons. The sequenced material came from peripheral blood. Source of these receptors: a human donor in a cohort sampled during active COVID-19. Each CDR3 is given with its conserved first and last residue. Fields, in order: V gene, D gene, J gene, CDR3 protein. A D gene is named only where the DNA matches it firmly.

V gene: TRBV6-5; D gene: TRBD1; J gene: TRBJ1-2; CDR3 protein: CASSLPGQGARYGYTF
V gene: TRBV27; D gene: TRBD1; J gene: TRBJ2-5; CDR3 protein: CASSTPFRTGDQETQYF
V gene: TRBV4-1; D gene: NA; J gene: TRBJ1-1; CDR3 protein: CASSLGQENTEAFF
V gene: TRBV18; D gene: NA; J gene: TRBJ1-4; CDR3 protein: CASSPSISRDNEKLFF
V gene: TRBV7-2; D gene: TRBD1; J gene: TRBJ2-7; CDR3 protein: CASSLVGTGVTEQYF
V gene: TRBV4-3; D gene: NA; J gene: TRBJ1-6; CDR3 protein: CASNQDEQGRTPLHF
V gene: TRBV5-6; D gene: TRBD2; J gene: TRBJ2-7; CDR3 protein: CASSRGTTSYEQYF
V gene: TRBV27; D gene: TRBD2; J gene: TRBJ2-1; CDR3 protein: CASSLSELAAFYNEQFF
V gene: TRBV15; D gene: NA; J gene: TRBJ1-3; CDR3 protein: CATSRVGGALGGNTIYF
V gene: TRBV3-1/TRBV3-2; D gene: TRBD2; J gene: TRBJ2-3; CDR3 protein: CASSLTSGSKYF
V gene: TRBV6-5; D gene: NA; J gene: TRBJ1-1; CDR3 protein: CASKFIGAMNTEAFF
V gene: TRBV18; D gene: TRBD1; J gene: TRBJ1-2; CDR3 protein: CASHVPGQSPRNYGYTF
V gene: TRBV24-1; D gene: NA; J gene: TRBJ2-2; CDR3 protein: CATRPQGAGELFF
V gene: TRBV7-2; D gene: TRBD1; J gene: TRBJ1-3; CDR3 protein: CASSRTGTGNTIYF
V gene: TRBV5-8; D gene: NA; J gene: TRBJ1-1; CDR3 protein: CASSSQNLNTEAFF
V gene: TRBV18; D gene: NA; J gene: TRBJ2-7; CDR3 protein: CASSPQGGVPSYEQYF
V gene: TRBV6-2/TRBV6-3; D gene: NA; J gene: TRBJ2-7; CDR3 protein: CASSLWTAYEQYF
V gene: TRBV4-3; D gene: NA; J gene: TRBJ1-4; CDR3 protein: CASSRKQGLNEKLFF
V gene: TRBV6-2/TRBV6-3; D gene: NA; J gene: TRBJ1-6; CDR3 protein: CASGSRVWNSPLHF
V gene: TRBV5-4; D gene: NA; J gene: TRBJ2-1; CDR3 protein: CASSLERGTYNEQFF
V gene: TRBV18; D gene: TRBD2; J gene: TRBJ2-3; CDR3 protein: CASSPLSGTSGSTDTQYF
V gene: TRBV27; D gene: NA; J gene: TRBJ2-3; CDR3 protein: CASGRPGLISTDTQYF
V gene: TRBV7-8; D gene: TRBD2; J gene: TRBJ2-4; CDR3 protein: CASSARLWRENIQYF
V gene: TRBV27; D gene: TRBD1; J gene: TRBJ1-4; CDR3 protein: CASSRDRGDEKLFF
V gene: TRBV3-1/TRBV3-2; D gene: NA; J gene: TRBJ1-5; CDR3 protein: CASSQDAGNSNQPQHF
V gene: TRBV28; D gene: TRBD1; J gene: TRBJ2-1; CDR3 protein: CASSVRQGAEQFF
V gene: TRBV7-3; D gene: NA; J gene: TRBJ2-1; CDR3 protein: CASGPGVPNEQFF
V gene: TRBV9; D gene: TRBD1; J gene: TRBJ2-7; CDR3 protein: CASSVGTGATYEQYF
V gene: TRBV11-2; D gene: NA; J gene: TRBJ2-2; CDR3 protein: CASSLHETRYTGELFF
V gene: TRBV6-6; D gene: TRBD1; J gene: TRBJ1-3; CDR3 protein: CASSPPGTGKASGNTIYF
V gene: TRBV24-1; D gene: NA; J gene: TRBJ2-1; CDR3 protein: CATSDAGQNEQFF
V gene: TRBV7-2; D gene: TRBD2; J gene: TRBJ2-7; CDR3 protein: CASSTGTGGYEQYF
V gene: TRBV7-9; D gene: NA; J gene: TRBJ2-1; CDR3 protein: CASSLGGGYNEQFF
V gene: TRBV28; D gene: TRBD2; J gene: TRBJ2-5; CDR3 protein: CASSLPMLAEPGETQYF
V gene: TRBV19; D gene: TRBD2; J gene: TRBJ2-3; CDR3 protein: CASSSISGRAADTQYF
V gene: TRBV7-9; D gene: NA; J gene: TRBJ1-2; CDR3 protein: CASSSNDRDYGYTF
V gene: TRBV18; D gene: TRBD1; J gene: TRBJ2-2; CDR3 protein: CASSPTGGKAGELFF
V gene: TRBV7-2; D gene: NA; J gene: TRBJ1-1; CDR3 protein: CASSLIHKNTEAFF
V gene: TRBV28; D gene: NA; J gene: TRBJ1-5; CDR3 protein: CASSAEGRPQHF
V gene: TRBV27; D gene: TRBD1; J gene: TRBJ1-2; CDR3 protein: CASSSSRQGAGYGYTF
V gene: TRBV28; D gene: NA; J gene: TRBJ1-2; CDR3 protein: CATPLRAGHGYTF
V gene: TRBV9; D gene: NA; J gene: TRBJ2-5; CDR3 protein: CASSTGTSPTQYF